The T cell receptor beta chain described here comes from a study of blood T cells in healthy people across ages. This clonotype appeared many times. Its antigen is currently unknown. Study-wide results and caveats: Roughly linearly, TCR beta diversity per million T cells fell as age increased.

The CDR3 sequence is 15 residues long. Deletions cut 8 bases from V and 0 bases from J, with 16 bases between. Germline V CDR1 and CDR2: SGHVS, FNYEAQ. Donors ranged from 6 to 90 years old and were healthy Caucasians in Russia. Sample-barcoded 5' priming and a J-beta primer mix drove a second PCR of roughly 7 to 11 cycles. A single record per CDR3 protein comes from TCRdb applying MiXCR to the 5' RACE reads. The sample carries around 900,000 distinct CDR3 sequences, 29% recorded once. The chain joins TRBV7-6 to TRBJ2-5; maybe TRBD1 (6 bases). Sequenced input: blood. The sequence was obtained from a woman older than 75 in good health. CDR3 sequence reads: CASCPYTGYQETQYF. In DNA, the CDR3 is TGTGCCAGCTGCCCCTATACAGGGTACCAAGAGACCCAGTACTTC.